This T cell receptor (beta chain) appears in the sequencing data of a study of Ad26.COV2.S vaccination and SARS-CoV-2 variants. About the study: The donor participated in the COV1001 trial, in its Ad26.COV2.S arm. By the intramuscular route, Ad26.COV2.S was given once, or twice 56 days apart. General study points: Vaccinated individuals (as opposed to placebo recipients) had higher spike-specific TCR breadth.

Details on this clone: As yet, its antigen is unknown.

Treatment described: 15 to 20 received Ad26.COV2.S at low or high dose, single or two shots; about 5 received placebo; per-sample allocation not given. At day 63 after the first vaccine or placebo injection, samples were drawn. Donation was by an adult aged 18-55 years who was in Boston. Produced via immunoSEQ multiplex PCR; TCRdb's table is partial and in-frame only. This repertoire shows 400,000 to 450,000 clones, 92% found once; its top ten account for more than 1.5%. Sequenced material: peripheral blood, taken in a trial of Ad26.COV2.S vaccine versus placebo. The sequence derives from a person between 18 and 59 years old who received the Ad26.COV2.S COVID-19 vaccine or a placebo.

The CDR3 protein is CATSGGGDRTTDTQYF. The CDR3 bases are TGTGCCACCAGTGGGGGAGGGGACAGGACAACAGATACGCAGTATTTT. The chain couples TRBV24-1 to TRBJ2-3; a weak D match, TRBD1 (8 bases). V lost 5 bases and J lost 3, with 17 bases in between. Germline V lookup: CDR1 KGHDR, CDR2 SFDVKD. The CDR3 contains 16 residues.